This T cell receptor beta chain is from a study of shared clonotypes between healthy human individuals. Repertoires were generated with immunoSEQ multiplex PCR, while TCRdb's copy carries only in-frame clones and drops some. The repertoire holds 500,000 to 700,000 clones, 95% seen once, with over 0.09% in the top ten. This clone has more than one count but fewer than ten. The antigen remains undetermined. The sample holds other DNA sequences that translate to the same CDR3. CD8 cells classed as naive were CD45RO-negative and positively selected for CCR7, excluding terminally differentiated effector memory CD45RA+ cells. This CDR3 region has 13 residues. V lost 0 bases and J 6 bases, leaving 6 bases between the germline ends. Germline CDR1 and CDR2: MNHEY and SMNVEV (reference sequence). Notes on the study in general: Shared clonotypes across all four donors exceeded non-shared ones in generation probability. Few donors limited the genetic and exposure-history diversity represented.

The source material was naive CD8+ T cells sorted from blood. The gene calls are TRBV27 and TRBJ1-5; D is undetermined. This TCR derives from a woman aged 25 to 45 in good health. DNA of the CDR3: TGTGCCAGCAGTTTATCGTCCTTTCAGCCCCAGCATTTT. The encoded protein is CASSLSSFQPQHF.